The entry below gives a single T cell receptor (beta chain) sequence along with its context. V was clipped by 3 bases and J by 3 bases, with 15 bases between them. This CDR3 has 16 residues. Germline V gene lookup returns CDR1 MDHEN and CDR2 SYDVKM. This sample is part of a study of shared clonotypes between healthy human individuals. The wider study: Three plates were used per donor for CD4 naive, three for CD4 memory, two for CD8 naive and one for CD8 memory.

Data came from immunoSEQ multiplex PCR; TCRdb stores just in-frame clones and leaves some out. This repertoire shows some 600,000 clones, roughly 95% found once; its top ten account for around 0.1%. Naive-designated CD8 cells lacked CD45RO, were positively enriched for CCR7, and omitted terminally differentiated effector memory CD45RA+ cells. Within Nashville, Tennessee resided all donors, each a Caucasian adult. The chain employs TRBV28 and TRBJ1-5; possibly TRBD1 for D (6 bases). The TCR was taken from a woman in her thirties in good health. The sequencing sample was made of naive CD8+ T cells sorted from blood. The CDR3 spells CASSFGPGAANQPQHF. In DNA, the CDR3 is TGTGCCAGCAGTTTCGGTCCGGGGGCGGCCAATCAGCCCCAGCATTTT.